This T cell receptor beta chain stems from a study of CD8+ T cells in alopecia areata. Study results and limitations: Amid tofacitinib therapy, many expanded lesional clones stayed present in scalp and blood. The study found tofacitinib significantly decreased scalp clonality and expanded CD8+ clones among the top 100.

This CDR3 is 15 amino acids long. The J segment lost 3 bases and the V segment lost 3 bases, leaving 4 bases of the junction unmatched. CDR1 and CDR2 (germline): SGHTA, FQGNSA. With regard to this clone: Its antigen is as yet unknown.

This sample's treatment: oral pan-JAK inhibitor, 5-10 mg twice daily. From alopecia areata patients, lesional scalp punch biopsies and peripheral blood were collected. Sorting separated CD4+ and CD8+ T cells out of PBMCs. Extracted from the samples, RNA was reverse transcribed into cDNA to serve as the sequencing template. Assay: immunoSEQ multiplex PCR; the TCRdb copy retains only in-frame clones and omits some. The sample includes approximately 210,000 clones, around 60% of them seen just once. The input for sequencing was CD4+ T cells sorted from blood, taken at week 4, from a patient treated with tofacitinib. V and J are TRBV7-2 and TRBJ2-5; 10 bases fit TRBD2. This clonotype was sampled from a human donor with alopecia areata. The CDR3 DNA reads as TGTGCCAGCAGCTTCCAAGCGGGGGGGGAAGAGACCCAGTACTTC. It is translated as CASSFQAGGEETQYF.